This TCR beta chain is from a study of early T cells in non-severe SARS-CoV-2 infection. One entry per CDR3 protein results from TCRdb running MiXCR on the 5' RACE reads. Among 50,000 to 70,000 distinct CDR3 sequences listed, 8.9% were seen once. The CDR3 consists of 16 residues. CDR1 SGHAT and CDR2 FQNNGV come from the germline V gene. V was clipped by 5 bases and J by 6 bases, with 22 bases between them. This clonotype was detected many times. This TCR derives from an adult who was a healthcare worker with PCR-confirmed SARS-CoV-2 infection or an uninfected control (not recorded which). The sample was whole blood. V and J are TRBV11-2 and TRBJ2-5; D tentatively fits TRBD1 or TRBD2 (7 bases each). Written as DNA, the CDR3 is TGTGCCAGCAGCCCACTGGGGGGGCAGGGGGTAAAGACCCAGTACTTC. Translated: CASSPLGGQGVKTQYF.